This T cell receptor beta chain emerged from a study of metastatic and nonmetastatic thyroid tumors (dated by TCRdb to the early 2020s). For the study in its entirety: Repertoires from peripheral blood and from tumor or nodule tissue samples of malignant and benign thyroid patients were compared. The investigation overall reported the following: In both blood and tumor samples, TCR beta diversity was reported to be significantly higher in malignant tumors than in benign nodules.

No patient had received any treatment before thyroid surgery. Patient clinical samples collected from about 2011 to 2019 were retrospectively analysed using T-cell receptor beta sequencing. Library preparation was by PCR. Sequenced using an Illumina HiSeq 4000. High-throughput sequencing was used to profile the TCR beta-chain CDR3 region of every patient. The study's processing was this. Drawing on CDR3 differences between clinicopathological groups, the researchers built a classifier meant to tell apart patients with distant-metastatic papillary thyroid cancer. The Shannon index was used to assess repertoire diversity, and the Morisita-Horn index was used to assess tumor-blood repertoire similarity. The raw public data were reprocessed by TCRdb itself: fastp quality trimming at Q25, MiXCR clonotype calling, in-frame beta chains only. These V and J calls are TCRdb output, not the study's own analysis. Present in this sample are roughly 57,000 clones, 20% of which were seen just once. 3.5% to 5% of the sample is in the top ten clones.

The CDR3 sequence holds 13 residues, the cysteine and phenylalanine included. Of all the DNA, just the CDR3 is kept, 39 bases in frame from base 1. Relative to germline, V is 8 bases shorter and J is 4 bases shorter, with 14 bases between their ends. Looking up the germline V gene (reference sequence) yields CDR1 LNHDA and CDR2 SQIVND. This clone was seen many times. Its antigen remains undetermined. The input lacks base qualities; no much larger clone sits a single base away. The chain links TRBV19 with TRBJ1-1; a confident D gene designation cannot be given. Sequencing was done on a sample of blood. This sequence was found in a female donor with papillary thyroid cancer or a benign thyroid nodule (not recorded which). Some clones in this sample may be carry-over from other donors' samples. The CDR3 amino acid sequence is: CASATELFTEAFF. The nucleotide sequence is given as TGTGCCAGTGCGACGGAGCTGTTCACTGAAGCTTTCTTT.